The next 2 T cell receptor beta chains were all read from a single sample in a study of blood T cell repertoires in COVID-19. Only in-frame clones appear in the TCRdb table, and some are missing; sequencing was by immunoSEQ multiplex PCR. Among more than 20,000 clones listed, about 93% were seen once. Input material: peripheral blood. The receptors stem from a human donor in a cohort sampled during active COVID-19.

The CDR3 is CASSSRGVGEQYF. The CDR3 region has the DNA TGTGCCAGCAGCTCCCGCGGGGTAGGGGAGCAGTACTTC. The chain uses TRBV13 and TRBJ2-7; maybe TRBD2 (6 bases). Trimming removed 4 bases at V and 7 bases at J, with 14 bases between. CDR3 length: 13 residues. CDR1 and CDR2 from the germline V gene are PRHDT and FYEKMQ (reference sequence).

The CDR3 reads CASSLGGQPQETQYF. The CDR3 DNA reads TGTGCCAGCAGTTTAGGGGGACAACCCCAAGAGACCCAGTACTTC. The chain combines TRBV27 with TRBJ2-5; the D gene is possibly TRBD1 (6 bases). Deletions cut 2 bases from V and 1 base from J, with 11 bases between. CDR1 MNHEY and CDR2 SMNVEV come from the germline V gene (reference sequence). This CDR3 is 15 amino acids long.